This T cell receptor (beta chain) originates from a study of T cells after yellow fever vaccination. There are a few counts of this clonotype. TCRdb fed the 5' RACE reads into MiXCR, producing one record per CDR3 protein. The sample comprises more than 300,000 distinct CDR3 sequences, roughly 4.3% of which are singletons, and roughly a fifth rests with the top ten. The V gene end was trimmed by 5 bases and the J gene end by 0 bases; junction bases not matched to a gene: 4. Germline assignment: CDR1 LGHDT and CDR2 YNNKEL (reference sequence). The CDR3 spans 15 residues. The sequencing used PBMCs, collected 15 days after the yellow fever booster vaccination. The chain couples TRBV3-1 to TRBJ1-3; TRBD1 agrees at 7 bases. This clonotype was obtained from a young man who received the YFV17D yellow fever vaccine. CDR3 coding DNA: TGTGCCAGCAGCGGACAGGTCTACTCTGGAAACACCATATATTTT. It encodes CASSGQVYSGNTIYF.